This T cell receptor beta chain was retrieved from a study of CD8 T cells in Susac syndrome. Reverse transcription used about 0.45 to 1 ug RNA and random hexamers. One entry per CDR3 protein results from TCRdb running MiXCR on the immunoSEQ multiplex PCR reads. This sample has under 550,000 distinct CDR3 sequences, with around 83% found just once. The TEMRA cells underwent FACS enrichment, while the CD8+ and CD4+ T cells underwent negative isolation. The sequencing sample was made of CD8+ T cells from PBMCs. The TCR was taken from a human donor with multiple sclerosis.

The CDR3 DNA reads TGTGCCTGGAGTGTACGCGGGGTTTACAATGAGCAGTTCTTC. The encoded protein is CAWSVRGVYNEQFF. The chain couples TRBV30 to TRBJ2-1; D may be TRBD2 (6 bases). Germline loops: CDR1 GTSNPN, CDR2 SVGIG (reference sequence). The length of the CDR3 is 14 residues. The V gene lost 0 bases and the J gene lost 4 bases, with 10 bases spanning the gap.